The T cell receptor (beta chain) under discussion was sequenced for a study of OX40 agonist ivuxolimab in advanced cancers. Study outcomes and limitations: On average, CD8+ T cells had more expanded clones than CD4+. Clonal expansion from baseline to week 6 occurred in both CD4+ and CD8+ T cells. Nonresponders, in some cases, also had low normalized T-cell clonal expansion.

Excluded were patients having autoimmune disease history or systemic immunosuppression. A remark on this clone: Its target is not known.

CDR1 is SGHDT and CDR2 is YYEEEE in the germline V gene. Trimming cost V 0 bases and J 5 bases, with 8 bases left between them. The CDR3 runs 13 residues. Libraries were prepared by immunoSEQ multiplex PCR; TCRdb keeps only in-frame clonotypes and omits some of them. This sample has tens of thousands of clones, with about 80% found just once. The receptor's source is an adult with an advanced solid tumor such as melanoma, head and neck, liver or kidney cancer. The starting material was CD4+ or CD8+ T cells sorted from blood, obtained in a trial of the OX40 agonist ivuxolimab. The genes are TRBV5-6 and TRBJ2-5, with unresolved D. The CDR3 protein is CASSLVLGETQYF. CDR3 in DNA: TGTGCCAGCAGCTTGGTCCTAGGTGAGACCCAGTACTTC.